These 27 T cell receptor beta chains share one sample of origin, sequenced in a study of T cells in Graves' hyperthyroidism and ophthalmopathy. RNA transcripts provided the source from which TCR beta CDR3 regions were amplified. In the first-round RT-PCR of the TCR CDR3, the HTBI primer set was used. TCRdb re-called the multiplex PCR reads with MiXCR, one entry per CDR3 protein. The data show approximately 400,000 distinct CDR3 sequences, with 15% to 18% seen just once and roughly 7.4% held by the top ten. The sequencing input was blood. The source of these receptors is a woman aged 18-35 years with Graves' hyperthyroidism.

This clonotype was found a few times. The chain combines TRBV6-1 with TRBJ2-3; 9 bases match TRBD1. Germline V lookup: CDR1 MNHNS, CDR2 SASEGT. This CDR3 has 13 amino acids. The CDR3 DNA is TGTGTCACCGGGGACAGGGTTACAGATACGCAGTATTTT. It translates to CVTGDRVTDTQYF.

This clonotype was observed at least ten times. This CDR3 reads CASSLAGLAAGANVLTF. DNA of the CDR3: TGTGCCAGCAGCTTAGCGGGACTAGCGGCTGGGGCCAACGTCCTGACTTTC. J is TRBJ2-6 and V is TRBV7-2; 11 nucleotides line up with TRBD2. The germline V gene has CDR1 SGHTA and CDR2 FQGNSA. This CDR3 has 17 residues. V was clipped by 0 bases and J by 2 bases; unmatched bases: 0.

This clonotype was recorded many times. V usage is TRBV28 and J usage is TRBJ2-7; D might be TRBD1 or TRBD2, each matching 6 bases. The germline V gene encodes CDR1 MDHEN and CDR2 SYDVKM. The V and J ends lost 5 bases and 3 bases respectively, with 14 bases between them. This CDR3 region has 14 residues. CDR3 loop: CASSPPGAIYEQYF. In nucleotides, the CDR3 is TGTGCCAGCAGTCCCCCGGGGGCGATCTACGAGCAGTACTTC.

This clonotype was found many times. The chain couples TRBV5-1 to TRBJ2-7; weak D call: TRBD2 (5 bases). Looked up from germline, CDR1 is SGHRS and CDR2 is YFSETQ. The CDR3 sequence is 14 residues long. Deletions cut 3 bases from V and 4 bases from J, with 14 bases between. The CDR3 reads CASSYISGEYEQYF. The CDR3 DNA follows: TGCGCCAGCAGCTATATTAGTGGGGAGTACGAGCAGTACTTC.

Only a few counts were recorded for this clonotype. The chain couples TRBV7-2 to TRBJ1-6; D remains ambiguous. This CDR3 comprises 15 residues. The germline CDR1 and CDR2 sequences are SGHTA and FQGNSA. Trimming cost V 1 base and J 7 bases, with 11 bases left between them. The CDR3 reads CASSLVAGWNSPLHF. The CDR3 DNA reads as TGTGCCAGCAGCTTAGTTGCAGGTTGGAATTCACCCCTCCACTTT.

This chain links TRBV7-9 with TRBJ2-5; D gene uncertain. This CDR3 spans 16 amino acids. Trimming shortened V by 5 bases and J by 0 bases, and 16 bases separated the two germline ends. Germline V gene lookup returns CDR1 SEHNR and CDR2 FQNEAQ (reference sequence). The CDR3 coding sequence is TGTGCCAGCAGCGGATTAAGGACGGCGTACCAAGAGACCCAGTACTTC. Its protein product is CASSGLRTAYQETQYF.

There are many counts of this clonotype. In nucleotides, the CDR3 is TGTGCCAGCAGCCCTGCGGGGAAAGGGTACTACGAGCAGTACTTC. Translation gives CASSPAGKGYYEQYF. The chain carries TRBV7-9 and TRBJ2-7, with D perhaps matching TRBD2 (6 bases). V was trimmed by 5 bases and J by 3 bases, leaving 17 bases between them. In germline, CDR1 is SEHNR, CDR2 FQNEAQ (reference sequence). The length of the CDR3 is 15 residues.

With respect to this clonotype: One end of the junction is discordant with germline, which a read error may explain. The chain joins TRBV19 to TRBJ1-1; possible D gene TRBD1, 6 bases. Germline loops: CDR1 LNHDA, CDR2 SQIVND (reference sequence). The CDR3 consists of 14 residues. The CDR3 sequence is CVSSIDRLNTEAFF. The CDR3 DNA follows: TGTGTCAGTAGTATAGACAGGTTGAACACTGAAGCTTTCTTT. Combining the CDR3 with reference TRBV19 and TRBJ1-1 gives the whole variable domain DGGITQSPKYLFRKEGQNVTLSCEQNLNHDAMYWYRQDPGQGLRLIYYSQIVNDFQKGDIAEGYSVSREKKESFPLTVTSAQKNPTAFYLCVSSIDRLNTEAFFGQGTRLTVV.

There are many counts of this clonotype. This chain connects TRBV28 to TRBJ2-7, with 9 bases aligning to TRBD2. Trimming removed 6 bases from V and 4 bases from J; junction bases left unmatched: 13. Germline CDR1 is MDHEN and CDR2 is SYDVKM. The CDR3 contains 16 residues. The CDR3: CASRGGLAGLGYEQYF. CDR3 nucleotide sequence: TGTGCCAGCAGGGGGGGACTAGCTGGCTTGGGATACGAGCAGTACTTC. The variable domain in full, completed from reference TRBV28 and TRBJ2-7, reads DVKVTQSSRYLVKRTGEKVFLECVQDMDHENMFWYRQDPGLGLRLIYFSYDVKMKEKGDIPEGYSVSREKKERFSLILESASTNQTSMYLCASRGGLAGLGYEQYFGPGTRLTVT.

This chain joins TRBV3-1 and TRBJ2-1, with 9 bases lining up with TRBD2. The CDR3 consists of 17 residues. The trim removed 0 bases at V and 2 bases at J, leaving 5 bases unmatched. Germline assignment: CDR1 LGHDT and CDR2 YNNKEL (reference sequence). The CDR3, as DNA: TGTGCCAGCAGCCAAGACAGGCTAGCGGGAACCTACAATGAGCAGTTCTTC. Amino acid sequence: CASSQDRLAGTYNEQFF.

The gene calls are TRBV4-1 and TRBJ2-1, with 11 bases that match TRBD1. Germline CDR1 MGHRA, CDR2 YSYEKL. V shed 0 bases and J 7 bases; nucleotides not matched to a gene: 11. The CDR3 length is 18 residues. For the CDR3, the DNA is TGCGCCAGCAGCCAAGAAGTGTCGGCGGGACAGGGGGGGAATGAGCAGTTCTTC. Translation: CASSQEVSAGQGGNEQFF.

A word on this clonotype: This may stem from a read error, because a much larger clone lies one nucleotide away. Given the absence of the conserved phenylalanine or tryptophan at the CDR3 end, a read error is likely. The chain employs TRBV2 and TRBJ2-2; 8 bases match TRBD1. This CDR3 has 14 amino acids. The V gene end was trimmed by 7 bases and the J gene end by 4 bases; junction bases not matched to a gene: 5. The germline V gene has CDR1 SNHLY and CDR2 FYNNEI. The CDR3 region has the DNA TGTGCCAGCAATGGACAGGGAAGCACCGGGGAGCTGTTTCTT. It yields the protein CASNGQGSTGELFL.

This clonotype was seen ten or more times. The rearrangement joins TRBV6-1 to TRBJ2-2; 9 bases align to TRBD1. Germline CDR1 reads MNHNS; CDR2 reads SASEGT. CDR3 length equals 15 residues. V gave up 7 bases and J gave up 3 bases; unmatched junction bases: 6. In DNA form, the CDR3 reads TGTGCCAGCAACCTCGACAGGGGGGACACCGGGGAGCTGTTTTTT. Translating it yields CASNLDRGDTGELFF.

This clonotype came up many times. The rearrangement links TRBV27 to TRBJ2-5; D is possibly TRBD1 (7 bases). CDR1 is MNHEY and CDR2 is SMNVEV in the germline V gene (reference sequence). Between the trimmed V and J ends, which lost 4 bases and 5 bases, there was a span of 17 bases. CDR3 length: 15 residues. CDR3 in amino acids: CASSSGQGGQETQYF. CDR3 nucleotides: TGTGCCAGCAGTTCGGGGCAGGGGGGTCAGGAGACCCAGTACTTC.

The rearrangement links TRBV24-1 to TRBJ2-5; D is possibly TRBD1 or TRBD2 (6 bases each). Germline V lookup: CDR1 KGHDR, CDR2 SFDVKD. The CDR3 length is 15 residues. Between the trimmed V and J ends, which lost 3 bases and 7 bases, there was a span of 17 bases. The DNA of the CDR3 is TGTGCCACCAGTGATCACGGGGGCAACCAAAGGACCCAGTACTTC. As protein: CATSDHGGNQRTQYF.

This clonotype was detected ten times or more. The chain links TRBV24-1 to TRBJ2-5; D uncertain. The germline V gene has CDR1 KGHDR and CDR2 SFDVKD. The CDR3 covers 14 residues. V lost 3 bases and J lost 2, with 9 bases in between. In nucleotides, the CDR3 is TGTGCCACCAGTGATGGAGAGCGACAAGAGACCCAGTACTTC. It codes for CATSDGERQETQYF.

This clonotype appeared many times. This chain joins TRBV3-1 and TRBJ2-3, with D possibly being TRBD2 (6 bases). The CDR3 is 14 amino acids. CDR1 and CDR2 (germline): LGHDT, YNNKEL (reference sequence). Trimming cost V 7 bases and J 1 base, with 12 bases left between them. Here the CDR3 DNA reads TGTGCCAGCACCCCCGGAGGGGGCACAGATACGCAGTATTTT. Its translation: CASTPGGGTDTQYF.

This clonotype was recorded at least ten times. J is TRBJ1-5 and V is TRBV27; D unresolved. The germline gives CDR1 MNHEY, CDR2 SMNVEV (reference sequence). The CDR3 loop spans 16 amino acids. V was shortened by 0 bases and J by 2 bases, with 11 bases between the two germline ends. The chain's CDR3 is CASSLSFGGGNQPQHF. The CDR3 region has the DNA TGTGCCAGCAGTTTATCATTCGGTGGGGGCAATCAGCCCCAGCATTTT.

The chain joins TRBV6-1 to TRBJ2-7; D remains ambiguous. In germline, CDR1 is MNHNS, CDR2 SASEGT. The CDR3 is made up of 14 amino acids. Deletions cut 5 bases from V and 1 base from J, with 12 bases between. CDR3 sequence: CASSPTPSSYEQYF. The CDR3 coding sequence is TGTGCCAGCAGTCCCACGCCCAGTTCCTACGAGCAGTACTTC.

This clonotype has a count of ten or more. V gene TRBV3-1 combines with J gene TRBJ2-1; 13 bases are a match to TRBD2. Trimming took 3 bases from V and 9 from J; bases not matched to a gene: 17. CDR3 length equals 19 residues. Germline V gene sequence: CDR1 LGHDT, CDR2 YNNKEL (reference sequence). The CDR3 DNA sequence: TGTGCCAGCAGCCACGAAGGGACTAGCGGGACAGCCCCTTATGGTGAGCAGTTCTTC. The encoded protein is CASSHEGTSGTAPYGEQFF.

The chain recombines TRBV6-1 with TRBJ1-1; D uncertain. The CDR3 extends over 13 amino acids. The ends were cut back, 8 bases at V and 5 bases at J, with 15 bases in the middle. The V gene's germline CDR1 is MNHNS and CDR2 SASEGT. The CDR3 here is CASPTPKKTEAFF. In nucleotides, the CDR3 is TGTGCCAGCCCGACTCCCAAAAAAACTGAAGCTTTCTTT.

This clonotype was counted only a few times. CDR3 region: CASSQTLGEQYF. CDR3 nucleotides: TGTGCCAGCAGCCAGACCTTAGGCGAGCAGTACTTC. The chain carries TRBV6-2 or TRBV6-3 and TRBJ2-7; the D is unclear. The CDR3 covers 12 residues. Germline values: CDR1 MNHEY, CDR2 SVGEGT. V was cut by 6 bases and J by 6 bases, with 12 bases left in between.

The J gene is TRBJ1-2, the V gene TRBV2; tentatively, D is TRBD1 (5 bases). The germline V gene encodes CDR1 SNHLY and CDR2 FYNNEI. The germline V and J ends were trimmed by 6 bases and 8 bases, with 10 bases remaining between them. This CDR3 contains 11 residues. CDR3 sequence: CASSRGWGYTF. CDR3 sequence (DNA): TGTGCCAGCAGCCGGGGGTGGGGCTACACCTTC. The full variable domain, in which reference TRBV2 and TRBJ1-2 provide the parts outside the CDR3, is EPEVTQTPSHQVTQMGQEVILRCVPISNHLYFYWYRQILGQKVEFLVSFYNNEISEKSEIFDDQFSVERPDGSNFTLKIRSTKLEDSAMYFCASSRGWGYTFGSGTRLTVV.

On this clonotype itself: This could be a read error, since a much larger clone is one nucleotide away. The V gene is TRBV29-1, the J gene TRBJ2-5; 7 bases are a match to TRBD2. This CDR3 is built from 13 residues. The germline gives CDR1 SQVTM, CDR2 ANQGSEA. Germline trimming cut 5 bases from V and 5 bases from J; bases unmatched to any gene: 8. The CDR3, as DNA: TGCAGCGTTTTAGCGGGTACGAGTGAGACCCAGTACTTC. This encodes CSVLAGTSETQYF. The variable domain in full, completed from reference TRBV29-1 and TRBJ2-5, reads SAVISQKPSRDICQRGTSLTIQCQVDSQVTMMFWYRQQPGQSLTLIATANQGSEATYESGFVIDKFPISRPNLTFSTLTVSNMSPEDSSIYLCSVLAGTSETQYFGPGTRLLVL.

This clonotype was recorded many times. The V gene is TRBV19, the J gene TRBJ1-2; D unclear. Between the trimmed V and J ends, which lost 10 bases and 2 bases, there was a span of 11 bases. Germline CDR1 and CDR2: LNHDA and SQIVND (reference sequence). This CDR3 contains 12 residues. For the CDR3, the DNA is TGTGCCACGAACGGTCTGAACTATGGCTACACCTTC. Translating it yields CATNGLNYGYTF.

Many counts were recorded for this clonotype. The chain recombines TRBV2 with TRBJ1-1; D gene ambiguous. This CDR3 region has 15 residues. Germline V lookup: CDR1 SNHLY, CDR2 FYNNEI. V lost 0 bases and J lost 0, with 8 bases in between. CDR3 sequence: CASSEAPGLNTEAFF. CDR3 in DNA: TGTGCCAGCAGTGAAGCGCCCGGCTTGAACACTGAAGCTTTCTTT.

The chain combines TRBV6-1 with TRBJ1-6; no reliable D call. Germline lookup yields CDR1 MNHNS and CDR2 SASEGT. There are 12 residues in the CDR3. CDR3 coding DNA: TGTGCTACAAGAGTTCCTAATTCACCCCTCCACTTT. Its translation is CATRVPNSPLHF.